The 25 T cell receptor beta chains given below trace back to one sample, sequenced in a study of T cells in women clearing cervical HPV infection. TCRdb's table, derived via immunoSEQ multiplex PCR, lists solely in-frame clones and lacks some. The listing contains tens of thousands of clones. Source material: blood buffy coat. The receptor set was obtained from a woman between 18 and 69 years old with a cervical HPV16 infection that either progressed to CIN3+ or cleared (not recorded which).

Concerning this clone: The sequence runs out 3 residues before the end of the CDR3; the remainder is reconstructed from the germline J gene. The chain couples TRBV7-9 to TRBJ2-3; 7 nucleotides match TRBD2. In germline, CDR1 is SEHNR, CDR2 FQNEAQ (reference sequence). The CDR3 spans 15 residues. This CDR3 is CASTVTQGLVETQYF. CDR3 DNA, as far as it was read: TGTGCCAGCACCGTTACGCAAGGACTAGTTGAGACG.

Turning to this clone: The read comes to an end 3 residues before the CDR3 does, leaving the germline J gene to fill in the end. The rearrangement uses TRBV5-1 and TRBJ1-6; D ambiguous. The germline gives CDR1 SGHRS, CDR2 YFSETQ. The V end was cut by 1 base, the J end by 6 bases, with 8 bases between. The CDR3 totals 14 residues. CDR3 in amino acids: CASSLTQPNSPLHF. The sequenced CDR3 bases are TGCGCCAGCAGCTTGACACAGCCTAATTCACCC.

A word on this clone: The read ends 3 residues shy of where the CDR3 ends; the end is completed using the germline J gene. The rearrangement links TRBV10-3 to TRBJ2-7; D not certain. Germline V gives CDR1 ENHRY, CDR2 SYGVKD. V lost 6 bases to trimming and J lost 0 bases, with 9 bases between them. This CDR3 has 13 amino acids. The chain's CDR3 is CAIRPGSSYEQYF. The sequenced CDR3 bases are TGTGCCATCAGACCCGGTAGCTCCTACGAG.

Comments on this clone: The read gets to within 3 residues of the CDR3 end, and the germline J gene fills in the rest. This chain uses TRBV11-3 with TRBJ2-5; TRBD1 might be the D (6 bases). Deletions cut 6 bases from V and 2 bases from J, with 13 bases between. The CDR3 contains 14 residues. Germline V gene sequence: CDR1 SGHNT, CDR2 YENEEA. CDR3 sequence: CASSSHRAQETQYF. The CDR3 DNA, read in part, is TGTGCCAGCAGTTCCCACAGGGCACAAGAGACC.

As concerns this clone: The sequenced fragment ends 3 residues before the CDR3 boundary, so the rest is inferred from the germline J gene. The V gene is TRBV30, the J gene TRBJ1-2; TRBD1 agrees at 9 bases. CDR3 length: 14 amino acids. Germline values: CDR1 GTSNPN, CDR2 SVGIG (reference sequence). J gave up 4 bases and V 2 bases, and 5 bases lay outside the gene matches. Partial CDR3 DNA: TGTGCCTGGAGTCCAGGGACAGGGACCTATGGC. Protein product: CAWSPGTGTYG. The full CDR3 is CAWSPGTGTYGYTF.

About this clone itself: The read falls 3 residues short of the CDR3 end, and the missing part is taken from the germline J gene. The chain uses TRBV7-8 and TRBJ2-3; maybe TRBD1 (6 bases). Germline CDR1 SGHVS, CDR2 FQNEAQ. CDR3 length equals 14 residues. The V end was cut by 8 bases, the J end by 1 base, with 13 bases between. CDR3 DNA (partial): TGTGCCAGCCACCAGTACAGGGGCACAGATACG. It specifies CASHQYRGTDT. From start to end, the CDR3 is CASHQYRGTDTQYF.

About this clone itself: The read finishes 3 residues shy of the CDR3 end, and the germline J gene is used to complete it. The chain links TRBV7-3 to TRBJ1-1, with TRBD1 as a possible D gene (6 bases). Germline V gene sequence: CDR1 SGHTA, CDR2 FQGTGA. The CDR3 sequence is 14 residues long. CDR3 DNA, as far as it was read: TGTGCCAGCAGCTTAATGGGGGGGGCGGGTCAA. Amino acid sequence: CASSLMGGAGQ. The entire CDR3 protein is CASSLMGGAGQAFF.

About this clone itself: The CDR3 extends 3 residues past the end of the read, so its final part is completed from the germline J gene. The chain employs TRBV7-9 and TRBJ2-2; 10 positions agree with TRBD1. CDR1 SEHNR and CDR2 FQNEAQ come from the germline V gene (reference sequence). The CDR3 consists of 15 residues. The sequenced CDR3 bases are TGTGCCAGCAGCTTAGGAGGGACAGGGGATGAAAAG. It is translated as CASSLGGTGDEK. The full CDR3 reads CASSLGGTGDEKLFF.

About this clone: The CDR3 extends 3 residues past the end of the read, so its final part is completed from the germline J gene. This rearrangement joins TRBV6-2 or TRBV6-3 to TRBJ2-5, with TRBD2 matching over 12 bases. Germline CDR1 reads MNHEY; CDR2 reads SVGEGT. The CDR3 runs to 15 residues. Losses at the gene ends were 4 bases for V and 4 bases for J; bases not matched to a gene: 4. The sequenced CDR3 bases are TGTGCCAGCAGTTTGCTAGCGGGAGGGCCAGAGACC. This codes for CASSLLAGGPET. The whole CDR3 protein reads CASSLLAGGPETQYF.

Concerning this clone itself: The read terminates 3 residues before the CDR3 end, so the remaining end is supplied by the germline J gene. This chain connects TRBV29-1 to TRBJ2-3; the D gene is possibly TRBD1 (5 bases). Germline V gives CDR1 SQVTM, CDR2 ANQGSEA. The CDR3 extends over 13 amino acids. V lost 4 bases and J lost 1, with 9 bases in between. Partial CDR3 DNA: TGCAGCGTTGCTGGGGCCCGCACAGATACG. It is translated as CSVAGARTDT. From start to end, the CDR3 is CSVAGARTDTQYF.

This chain's CDR3 is CASSLAGTGNTGELFF. Incomplete CDR3 DNA: TGCGCCAGCAGCTTGGCGGGGACAGGAAACACCGGGGAG. The chain recombines TRBV5-1 with TRBJ2-2; 8 bases agree with TRBD1. The observed sequence ends 3 residues before the CDR3 terminus, with the missing tail filled in from the germline J gene. This CDR3 has 16 amino acids. The V segment lost 0 bases and the J segment 2 bases; nucleotides outside the gene matches: 3. Germline CDR1 SGHRS, CDR2 YFSETQ. Full variable domain (rest looked up from reference TRBV5-1 and TRBJ2-2): KAGVTQTPRYLIKTRGQQVTLSCSPISGHRSVSWYQQTPGQGLQFLFEYFSETQRNKGNFPGRFSGRQFSNSRSEMNVSTLELGDSALYLCASSLAGTGNTGELFFGEGSRLTVL.

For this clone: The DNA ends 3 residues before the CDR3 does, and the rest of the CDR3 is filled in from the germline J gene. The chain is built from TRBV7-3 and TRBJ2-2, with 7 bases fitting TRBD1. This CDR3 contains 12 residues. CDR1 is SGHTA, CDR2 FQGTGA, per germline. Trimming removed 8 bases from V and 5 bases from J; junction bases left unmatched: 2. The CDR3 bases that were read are TGTGCCAGCGGGGGACAGACCGGGGAG. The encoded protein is CASGGQTGE. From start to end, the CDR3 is CASGGQTGELFF.

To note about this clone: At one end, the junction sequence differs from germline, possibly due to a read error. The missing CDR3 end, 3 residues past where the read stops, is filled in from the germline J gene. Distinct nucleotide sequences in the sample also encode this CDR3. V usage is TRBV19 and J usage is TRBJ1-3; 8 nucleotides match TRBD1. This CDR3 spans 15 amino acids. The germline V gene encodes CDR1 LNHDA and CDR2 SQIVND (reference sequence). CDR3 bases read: TGTGCCAGCGGACAGGGTTCCTTGTCTGGAAACACA. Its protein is CASGQGSLSGNT. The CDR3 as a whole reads CASGQGSLSGNTIYF.

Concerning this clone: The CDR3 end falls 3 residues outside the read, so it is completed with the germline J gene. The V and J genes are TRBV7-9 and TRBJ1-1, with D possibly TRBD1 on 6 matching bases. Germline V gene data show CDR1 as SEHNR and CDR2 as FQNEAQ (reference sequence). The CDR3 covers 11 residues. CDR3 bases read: TGTGCCAGCTGGGAACAGGGAACA. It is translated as CASWEQGT. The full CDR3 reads CASWEQGTAFF.

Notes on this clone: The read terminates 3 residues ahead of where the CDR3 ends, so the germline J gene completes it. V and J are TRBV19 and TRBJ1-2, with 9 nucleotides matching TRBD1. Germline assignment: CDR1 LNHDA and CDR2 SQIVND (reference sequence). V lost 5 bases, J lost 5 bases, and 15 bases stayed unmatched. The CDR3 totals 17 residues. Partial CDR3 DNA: TGTGCCAGTAGTTCCCAATCGACGGGACAGGGATCATATGGC. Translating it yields CASSSQSTGQGSYG. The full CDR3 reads CASSSQSTGQGSYGYTF.

The CDR3: CASSEGADGSPLHF. CDR3 bases read: TGCGCCAGCAGTGAGGGGGCAGACGGTTCACCC. The chain links TRBV10-2 to TRBJ1-6; a possible D gene is TRBD1 (5 bases). The read ends 3 residues shy of where the CDR3 ends; the end is completed using the germline J gene. Germline V gene lookup returns CDR1 WSHSY and CDR2 SAAADI. The V end was cut by 2 bases, the J end by 9 bases, with 11 bases between. The CDR3 contains 14 residues.

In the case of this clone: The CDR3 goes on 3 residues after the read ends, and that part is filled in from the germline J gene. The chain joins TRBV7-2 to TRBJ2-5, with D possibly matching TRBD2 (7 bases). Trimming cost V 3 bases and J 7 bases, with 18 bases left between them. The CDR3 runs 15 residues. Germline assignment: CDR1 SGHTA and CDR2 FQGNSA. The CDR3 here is CASSFQGLRGGTQYF. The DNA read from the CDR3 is TGTGCCAGCAGCTTTCAGGGCCTAAGGGGGGGGACC.

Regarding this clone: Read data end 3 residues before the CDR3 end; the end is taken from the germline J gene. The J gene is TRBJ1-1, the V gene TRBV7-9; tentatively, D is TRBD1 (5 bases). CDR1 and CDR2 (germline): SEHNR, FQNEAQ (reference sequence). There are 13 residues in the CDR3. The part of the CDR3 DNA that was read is TGTGCCAGCAGCTTAGATGGGGCAGCAGAA. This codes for CASSLDGAAE. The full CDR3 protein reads CASSLDGAAEAFF.

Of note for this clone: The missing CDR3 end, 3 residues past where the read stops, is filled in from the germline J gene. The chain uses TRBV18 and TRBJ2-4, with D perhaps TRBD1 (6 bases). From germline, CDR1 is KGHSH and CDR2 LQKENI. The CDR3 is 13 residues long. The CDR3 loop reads CASSTQGSFGQYF. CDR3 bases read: TGTGCCAGCTCAACACAGGGCTCCTTTGGT. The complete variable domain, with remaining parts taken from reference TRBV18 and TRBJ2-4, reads NAGVMQNPRHLVRRRGQEARLRCSPMKGHSHVYWYRQLPEEGLKFMVYLQKENIIDESGMPKERFSAEFPKEGPSILRIQQVVRGDSAAYFCASSTQGSFGQYFGAGTRLSVL.

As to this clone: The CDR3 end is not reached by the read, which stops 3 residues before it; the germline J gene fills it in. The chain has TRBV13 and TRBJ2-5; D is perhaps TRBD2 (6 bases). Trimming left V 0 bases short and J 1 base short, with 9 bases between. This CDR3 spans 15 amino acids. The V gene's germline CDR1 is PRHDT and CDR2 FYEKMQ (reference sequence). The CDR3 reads CASSLGAGIQETQYF. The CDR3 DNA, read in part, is TGTGCCAGCAGCTTAGGCGCGGGGATCCAAGAGACC.

The CDR3 loop reads CATSVAGVNTDTQYF. The CDR3 DNA, read in part, is TGTGCCACCTCTGTAGCGGGAGTAAACACAGATACG. The chain uses TRBV6-2 or TRBV6-3 and TRBJ2-3; 9 bases are shared with TRBD2. The sequence runs out 3 residues before the end of the CDR3; the remainder is reconstructed from the germline J gene. This CDR3 comprises 15 residues. V shed 10 bases, J shed 2 bases, and the junction held 10 bases outside the gene matches. Germline V gives CDR1 MNHEY, CDR2 SVGEGT.

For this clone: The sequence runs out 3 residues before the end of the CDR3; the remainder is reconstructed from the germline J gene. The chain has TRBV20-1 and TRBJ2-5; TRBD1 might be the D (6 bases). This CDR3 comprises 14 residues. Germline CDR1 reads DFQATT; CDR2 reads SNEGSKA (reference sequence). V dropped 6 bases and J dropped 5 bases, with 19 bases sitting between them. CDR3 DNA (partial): TGCAGTGCACAAACTACAGGGTTTTTCGAGACC. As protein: CSAQTTGFFET. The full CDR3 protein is CSAQTTGFFETQYF.

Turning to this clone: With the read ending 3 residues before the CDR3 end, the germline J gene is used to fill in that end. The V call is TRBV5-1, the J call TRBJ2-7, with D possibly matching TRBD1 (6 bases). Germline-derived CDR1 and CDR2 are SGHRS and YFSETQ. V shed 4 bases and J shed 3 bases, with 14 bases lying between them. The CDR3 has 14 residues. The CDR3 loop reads CASSARTADYEQYF. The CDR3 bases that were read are TGCGCCAGCAGCGCCCGGACAGCGGACTACGAG.

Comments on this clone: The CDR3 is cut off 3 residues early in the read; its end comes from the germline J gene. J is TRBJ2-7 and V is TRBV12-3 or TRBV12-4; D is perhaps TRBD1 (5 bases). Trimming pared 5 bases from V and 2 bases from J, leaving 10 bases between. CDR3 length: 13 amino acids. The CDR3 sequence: CASSGRATYEQYF. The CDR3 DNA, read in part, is TGTGCCAGCAGTGGCAGGGCCACCTACGAG.

Incomplete CDR3 DNA: TGTGCCAGCAGCCCCCAGGGAAATGAG. Translating it yields CASSPQGNE. From start to end, the CDR3 is CASSPQGNEQFF. This rearrangement joins TRBV7-9 to TRBJ2-1, with a tentative D call TRBD1 (5 bases). The sequenced fragment ends 3 residues before the CDR3 boundary, so the rest is inferred from the germline J gene. Germline CDR1 SEHNR, CDR2 FQNEAQ (reference sequence). This CDR3 is 12 amino acids long. Trimming removed 5 bases at V and 7 bases at J, with 9 bases between.